This passage covers 15 T cell receptor beta chains from one sample sequenced in a study of blood T cell repertoires in COVID-19. Sequenced by immunoSEQ multiplex PCR; TCRdb stores in-frame clones only, minus some. The sample consists of some 140,000 clones, roughly 76% of them appearing once. Source material: peripheral blood. Receptors originate from an elderly man with acute or convalescent COVID-19.

The chain joins TRBV29-1 to TRBJ1-2; D is unclear. V was pared by 0 bases and J by 8 bases, with 7 bases between. The CDR3 contains 11 residues. Germline V gene lookup returns CDR1 SQVTM and CDR2 ANQGSEA. CDR3 DNA: TGCAGCGTTGAAGATCCGGAGGGCTACACCTTC. Its protein product is CSVEDPEGYTF.

This clone was counted at least ten times. CDR3 bases: TGTGCCAGCAGTTACTCGACAAACTCCTACGAGCAGTACTTC. This encodes CASSYSTNSYEQYF. V and J are TRBV6-2 or TRBV6-3 and TRBJ2-7; D is undetermined. Germline CDR1 is MNHEY and CDR2 is SVGEGT. The CDR3 loop spans 14 amino acids. V lost 0 bases, J lost 0 bases, and 6 bases lay in between.

The chain is built from TRBV6-5 and TRBJ1-2, with a tentative D call TRBD1 (5 bases). Germline V lookup: CDR1 MNHEY, CDR2 SVGAGI. This CDR3 contains 15 residues. V was cut by 10 bases and J by 1 base, with 19 bases left in between. The CDR3 bases are TGTGCCACCTTCAACCTAGGACACTTTAACTATGGCTACACCTTC. It codes for CATFNLGHFNYGYTF.

On this clone itself: An end of the junction differs from the germline gene, which may be a read error. The chain uses TRBV7-7 and TRBJ2-1; D is perhaps TRBD1 (6 bases). Per the germline V gene, CDR1 is SSHAT and CDR2 is FNYEAQ (reference sequence). CDR3 length: 15 amino acids. In nucleotides, the CDR3 is TGTGCTAGCAGCCGACAGGAGAGCTCCTACAATGAGCAGTTCTTC. It codes for CASSRQESSYNEQFF. Together with reference TRBV7-7 and TRBJ2-1, the CDR3 gives the full variable domain: GAGVSQSPRYKVTKRGQDVTLRCDPISSHATLYWYQQALGQGPEFLTYFNYEAQPDKSGLPSDRFSAERPEGSISTLTIQRTEQRDSAMYRCASSRQESSYNEQFFGPGTRLTVL.

CDR3 protein: CASSILGLAKPRGDTQYF. The CDR3 DNA sequence: TGTGCCAGTAGTATCTTGGGACTAGCGAAACCAAGGGGAGATACGCAGTATTTT. The chain couples TRBV19 to TRBJ2-3; 10 bases are shared with TRBD2. This CDR3 has 18 residues. Looked up from germline, CDR1 is LNHDA and CDR2 is SQIVND (reference sequence). With V trimmed by 3 bases and J by 5 bases, 14 bases remained unmatched.

The V call is TRBV19, the J call TRBJ1-1; D may be TRBD1 (6 bases). The CDR3 contains 16 residues. Trimming stripped 1 base from V and 3 bases from J, with 15 bases between. CDR1 and CDR2 (germline): LNHDA, SQIVND (reference sequence). In nucleotides, the CDR3 is TGTGCCAGTAGTATAGGGGGGCGAGGGATGGACACTGAAGCTTTCTTT. Protein product: CASSIGGRGMDTEAFF.

This chain joins TRBV28 and TRBJ1-4, with D perhaps matching TRBD1 (6 bases). The V and J ends lost 6 bases and 4 bases respectively, with 15 bases between them. The CDR3 is 15 residues long. Germline loops: CDR1 MDHEN, CDR2 SYDVKM. Here the CDR3 reads CASSFGGQSNEKLFF. DNA of the CDR3: TGTGCCAGCAGCTTCGGGGGGCAAAGTAATGAAAAACTGTTTTTT.

This rearrangement joins TRBV5-6 to TRBJ2-1; 8 bases are shared with TRBD1. Trimming removed 4 bases from V and 3 bases from J; junction bases left unmatched: 12. CDR1 is SGHDT and CDR2 is YYEEEE in the germline V gene. The CDR3 runs 17 residues. The chain's CDR3 is CASSVDRGIAFYNEQFF. Written as DNA, the CDR3 is TGTGCCAGCAGCGTCGACAGGGGAATTGCCTTCTACAATGAGCAGTTCTTC.

This clone was detected once. The chain employs TRBV6-5 and TRBJ2-1, with TRBD1 as a possible D gene (6 bases). CDR1 is MNHEY and CDR2 is SVGAGI in the germline V gene. This CDR3 has 15 amino acids. Trimming shortened V by 7 bases and J by 6 bases, and 19 bases separated the two germline ends. The chain's CDR3 is CASTIQGLVSNEQFF. Written as DNA, the CDR3 is TGTGCCAGCACCATACAGGGTTTAGTTAGCAATGAGCAGTTCTTC.

The V and J genes are TRBV5-4 and TRBJ2-7; 8 positions match TRBD2. Germline assignment: CDR1 SGHNT and CDR2 YYREEE (reference sequence). The CDR3 runs to 17 residues. J gave up 1 base and V 0 bases, and 9 bases lay outside the gene matches. The CDR3 reads CASSLEGGGPKSYEQYF. The DNA of the CDR3 is TGTGCCAGCAGCTTGGAAGGCGGGGGGCCGAAGTCCTACGAGCAGTACTTC.

The table lists this clone with a few counts. V usage is TRBV11-2 and J usage is TRBJ2-2; unclear D gene. V lost 1 base, J lost 6 bases, and 18 bases lay in between. The V gene's germline CDR1 is SGHAT and CDR2 FQNNGV. This CDR3 has 17 amino acids. The chain's CDR3 is CASSLVLSSAVAGELFF. Written as DNA, the CDR3 is TGTGCCAGCAGCTTAGTATTGTCGTCGGCGGTAGCCGGGGAGCTGTTTTTT.

The chain carries TRBV7-2 and TRBJ1-2; 9 nucleotides align to TRBD1. The CDR3 length is 16 residues. The V and J ends lost 4 bases and 1 base, in that order; junction bases with no gene match: 7. Germline lookup yields CDR1 SGHTA and CDR2 FQGNSA. In DNA, the CDR3 is TGTGCCAGCAGCTATGGGGGGGACAGGGATAACTATGGCTACACCTTC. Translating it yields CASSYGGDRDNYGYTF.

Regarding this clone: The same CDR3 can be traced to other DNA sequences in this sample. V and J are TRBV7-9 and TRBJ2-7, with 8 bases aligning to TRBD1. The V segment lost 1 base and the J segment 4 bases; nucleotides outside the gene matches: 0. The CDR3 is 13 residues long. CDR1 is SEHNR, CDR2 FQNEAQ, per germline (reference sequence). The CDR3 here is CASSLDRGYEQYF. The DNA for the CDR3 is TGTGCCAGCAGCTTAGACAGGGGGTACGAGCAGTACTTC.

This clone has only a few counts. V is TRBV7-6 and J is TRBJ2-7; tentatively, D is TRBD1 (5 bases). Trimming pared 1 base from V and 1 base from J, leaving 8 bases between. There are 14 residues in the CDR3. CDR1 SGHVS and CDR2 FNYEAQ come from the germline V gene. The CDR3 nucleotides are TGTGCCAGCAGCTTAGTGCAGGGATCCTACGAGCAGTACTTC. Translated: CASSLVQGSYEQYF.

The V call is TRBV24-1, the J call TRBJ2-1, with D possibly matching TRBD2 (6 bases). This CDR3 has 14 amino acids. Germline V gene lookup returns CDR1 KGHDR and CDR2 SFDVKD. The V end lost 7 bases, the J end lost 3 bases, and 12 bases lay between the germline ends. CDR3 nucleotides: TGTGCCACCAGATCGGGACTGGGCTACAATGAGCAGTTCTTC. Translating it yields CATRSGLGYNEQFF.